A single sample gave rise to the 32 T cell receptor beta chains below, sequenced in a study of cytomegalovirus exposure and HLA in healthy donors. PCR was performed using 60 Vbeta and 13 Jbeta primers. The repertoire was sequenced with immunoSEQ multiplex PCR; TCRdb's copy has only in-frame clones and lacks some. The sample table sets out more than 45,000 clones. The sample comprised PBMCs. All receptors derive from a woman in her 30s in good health and CMV-seropositive.

The J gene is TRBJ1-1, the V gene TRBV25-1, with 7 bases identical to TRBD1. This CDR3 is built from 15 residues. V gave up 4 bases and J gave up 2 bases; unmatched junction bases: 7. CDR1 and CDR2 (germline): MGHDK, SYGVNS. As DNA, the CDR3 is TGTGCCAGCAGTGCTCCGGGACAGAGAAACACTGAAGCTTTCTTT. It encodes CASSAPGQRNTEAFF.

The chain joins TRBV20-1 to TRBJ1-2; possibly TRBD1 for D (5 bases). Germline CDR1 reads DFQATT; CDR2 reads SNEGSKA (reference sequence). The ends were cut back, 7 bases at V and 8 bases at J, with 8 bases in the middle. This CDR3 spans 9 amino acids. CDR3 in DNA: TGCAGTGGCACAGGCGGCTACACCTTC. The encoded protein is CSGTGGYTF.

The V and J genes are TRBV2 and TRBJ2-3; 8 positions agree with TRBD2. Germline V CDR1 and CDR2: SNHLY, FYNNEI. The CDR3 is made up of 15 amino acids. The V segment lost 3 bases and the J segment 2 bases; nucleotides outside the gene matches: 4. The CDR3 sequence: CASSDARGDTDTQYF. CDR3 sequence (DNA): TGTGCCAGCAGTGATGCGCGGGGGGACACAGATACGCAGTATTTT. Drawing the rest from reference TRBV2 and TRBJ2-3, the complete variable domain is EPEVTQTPSHQVTQMGQEVILRCVPISNHLYFYWYRQILGQKVEFLVSFYNNEISEKSEIFDDQFSVERPDGSNFTLKIRSTKLEDSAMYFCASSDARGDTDTQYFGPGTRLTVL.

The gene calls are TRBV29-1 and TRBJ1-2; D uncertain. The CDR3 extends over 11 amino acids. From germline, CDR1 is SQVTM and CDR2 ANQGSEA. The V end lost 1 base, the J end lost 6 bases, and 6 bases lay between the germline ends. The CDR3 protein is CSVEGTDGYTF. CDR3 nucleotides: TGCAGCGTTGAAGGAACGGATGGCTACACCTTC. The entire variable domain, with the rest obtained from reference TRBV29-1 and TRBJ1-2, is as follows: SAVISQKPSRDICQRGTSLTIQCQVDSQVTMMFWYRQQPGQSLTLIATANQGSEATYESGFVIDKFPISRPNLTFSTLTVSNMSPEDSSIYLCSVEGTDGYTFGSGTRLTVV.

The chain uses TRBV4-1 and TRBJ2-1; tentative D call: TRBD2 (6 bases). Germline lookup yields CDR1 MGHRA and CDR2 YSYEKL. This CDR3 has 13 residues. Trimming left V 1 base short and J 8 bases short, with 9 bases between. CDR3: CASSQVGGDEQFF. The CDR3 DNA sequence: TGCGCCAGCAGCCAAGTGGGAGGCGATGAGCAGTTCTTC.

J is TRBJ2-1 and V is TRBV9; TRBD2 agrees at 7 bases. This CDR3 has 14 residues. Germline lookup yields CDR1 SGDLS and CDR2 YYNGEE. Germline trimming cut 2 bases from V and 4 bases from J; bases unmatched to any gene: 3. The CDR3 region has the DNA TGTGCCAGCAGCGTTACGGGGGGATACAATGAGCAGTTCTTC. Protein: CASSVTGGYNEQFF.

The gene calls are TRBV2 and TRBJ2-3; 8 bases align to TRBD2. The germline V gene has CDR1 SNHLY and CDR2 FYNNEI. After removal of 7 bases from V and 3 bases from J, the junction contained 6 bases not matched to a gene. CDR3 size: 14 residues. CDR3 residues: CASKSGSLTDTQYF. Here the CDR3 DNA reads TGTGCCAGCAAAAGCGGGAGCTTGACAGATACGCAGTATTTT.

This chain joins TRBV5-1 and TRBJ2-5, with D possibly matching TRBD1 (5 bases). The end of the DNA aligns better with TRBJ2-7, so the J call may be wrong. Per germline, CDR1 SGHRS and CDR2 YFSETQ. This CDR3 has 14 residues. In DNA, the CDR3 is TGCGCCAGCAGCTTATCAGGGTGGTCCTACGAGCAGTACTTC. It translates to CASSLSGWSYEQYF.

The chain combines TRBV11-3 with TRBJ2-7; TRBD1 matches at 9 bases. The germline gives CDR1 SGHNT, CDR2 YENEEA. V shed 4 bases and J 6 bases; nucleotides not matched to a gene: 1. CDR3 size: 12 residues. The CDR3 sequence is CASSWGQGEQYF. The CDR3 region has the DNA TGTGCCAGCAGCTGGGGACAGGGCGAGCAGTACTTC.

V is TRBV14 and J is TRBJ2-7; 9 nucleotides align to TRBD1. Germline CDR1 and CDR2: SGHDN and FVKESK. The CDR3 is made up of 13 amino acids. V lost 9 bases and J lost 3; bases outside the gene matches: 6. The CDR3 nucleotides are TGTGCCAGTGGACAGGGGAGCGACTACGAGCAGTACTTC. This encodes CASGQGSDYEQYF.

The CDR3 bases are TGTGCCAGTAGTCCTCCGGGACAGGCTCTGGGCACAGATACGCAGTATTTT. It encodes CASSPPGQALGTDTQYF. This chain connects TRBV19 to TRBJ2-3, with 8 nucleotides matching TRBD1. The V gene end was trimmed by 5 bases and the J gene end by 1 base; junction bases not matched to a gene: 11. In germline, CDR1 is LNHDA, CDR2 SQIVND (reference sequence). This CDR3 is 17 amino acids long.

The genes are TRBV4-2 and TRBJ2-3, with TRBD2 identical over 10 bases. CDR3 length: 17 amino acids. J lost 4 bases, V lost 0 bases, and 7 bases had no gene match. Looked up from germline, CDR1 is LGHNA and CDR2 is YNFKEQ. The CDR3: CASSQDTSGEQADTQYF. CDR3 DNA: TGTGCCAGCAGCCAAGATACTAGCGGGGAACAGGCAGATACGCAGTATTTT.

The chain carries TRBV2 and TRBJ1-3; the D is unclear. CDR1 is SNHLY and CDR2 is FYNNEI in the germline V gene. The CDR3 totals 13 residues. Trimming left V 7 bases short and J 6 bases short, with 13 bases between. The CDR3 coding sequence is TGTGCCAGCAAGGAGGGCTGGGAAAACACCATATATTTT. Protein product: CASKEGWENTIYF.

The chain recombines TRBV5-1 with TRBJ2-1; 12 bases are shared with TRBD2. There are 16 residues in the CDR3. From germline, CDR1 is SGHRS and CDR2 YFSETQ. Germline trimming cut 2 bases from V and 2 bases from J; bases unmatched to any gene: 2. CDR3 DNA sequence: TGCGCCAGCAGCTTTGGACTAGCGGGGACCTACAATGAGCAGTTCTTC. Encoded protein: CASSFGLAGTYNEQFF.

The chain couples TRBV10-1 to TRBJ2-7; no clear D. This CDR3 has 13 residues. V gave up 10 bases and J gave up 0 bases, with 13 bases separating them. CDR1 and CDR2 (germline): WNHNN, SYGVQD (reference sequence). DNA of the CDR3: TGCGCCATCCACTTCTATGTCTCCTACGAGCAGTACTTC. Protein sequence: CAIHFYVSYEQYF.

The chain employs TRBV5-1 and TRBJ2-7; D might be TRBD2 (5 bases). This CDR3 contains 13 residues. The V and J ends lost 4 bases and 3 bases respectively, with 11 bases between them. Germline V lookup: CDR1 SGHRS, CDR2 YFSETQ. For the CDR3, the DNA is TGCGCCAGCAGCCGGACTCTAAACTACGAGCAGTACTTC. Residues: CASSRTLNYEQYF. Looking up the rest from reference TRBV5-1 and TRBJ2-7 gives the full variable domain: KAGVTQTPRYLIKTRGQQVTLSCSPISGHRSVSWYQQTPGQGLQFLFEYFSETQRNKGNFPGRFSGRQFSNSRSEMNVSTLELGDSALYLCASSRTLNYEQYFGPGTRLTVT.

The J gene is TRBJ2-5, the V gene TRBV9, with TRBD1 matching 7 bases. The junction had 9 bases not matched to a gene; V was cut back by 3 bases and J by 7 bases. Germline V gene data show CDR1 as SGDLS and CDR2 as YYNGEE. This CDR3 comprises 14 residues. The CDR3 sequence is CASSAPGTDWTQYF. The CDR3 nucleotides are TGTGCCAGCAGCGCACCCGGGACAGATTGGACCCAGTACTTC.

This chain uses TRBV6-5 with TRBJ2-3; the match to TRBD2 covers 7 bases. The CDR3 has 15 amino acids. V gave up 0 bases and J gave up 3 bases; unmatched junction bases: 3. CDR1 and CDR2 from the germline V gene are MNHEY and SVGAGI. CDR3 protein: CASSYSGLETDTQYF. CDR3 DNA: TGTGCCAGCAGTTACTCAGGACTAGAGACAGATACGCAGTATTTT.

The chain recombines TRBV7-2 with TRBJ2-2, with D perhaps matching TRBD2 (6 bases). The V end was cut by 1 base, the J end by 0 bases, with 12 bases between. CDR1 and CDR2 (germline): SGHTA, FQGNSA. The CDR3 consists of 17 residues. The CDR3 spells CASSLGGTRANTGELFF. The DNA for the CDR3 is TGTGCCAGCAGCTTAGGGGGGACTCGAGCGAACACCGGGGAGCTGTTTTTT.

This chain uses TRBV29-1 with TRBJ1-5, with a weak D call TRBD1 (6 bases). The CDR3 is 12 residues long. Germline CDR1 reads SQVTM; CDR2 reads ANQGSEA. V gave up 6 bases and J gave up 3 bases, with 9 bases separating them. The CDR3 spells CSVGQLNQPQHF. DNA for the CDR3: TGCAGCGTCGGACAGCTCAATCAGCCCCAGCATTTT.

V usage is TRBV4-1 and J usage is TRBJ2-4; 7 nucleotides line up with TRBD1. Looked up from germline, CDR1 is MGHRA and CDR2 is YSYEKL. J gave up 4 bases and V 5 bases, and 5 bases lay outside the gene matches. This CDR3 has 14 amino acids. In nucleotides, the CDR3 is TGCGCCAGCAGCAACCCGGGACAGAAAAACATTCAGTACTTC. It is translated as CASSNPGQKNIQYF.

V gene TRBV9 combines with J gene TRBJ2-5; weak D call: TRBD2 (5 bases). Germline-derived CDR1 and CDR2 are SGDLS and YYNGEE. Trimming took 2 bases from V and 0 from J, leaving 11 bases between them. This CDR3 comprises 15 residues. Here the CDR3 reads CASSVEGRYQETQYF. The CDR3 DNA is TGTGCCAGCAGCGTCGAGGGCCGGTACCAAGAGACCCAGTACTTC.

The chain has TRBV28 and TRBJ2-7; perhaps TRBD1 as D (6 bases). The CDR3 length is 15 residues. Germline CDR1 reads MDHEN; CDR2 reads SYDVKM. V lost 3 bases, J lost 2 bases, and 14 bases lay in between. The CDR3: CASSFLQGPAYEQYF. For the CDR3, the DNA is TGTGCCAGCAGTTTTCTGCAGGGGCCGGCCTACGAGCAGTACTTC.

The chain links TRBV5-1 to TRBJ2-1; TRBD2 is a possible D gene (6 bases). The germline gives CDR1 SGHRS, CDR2 YFSETQ. The V end was cut by 0 bases, the J end by 5 bases, with 9 bases between. CDR3 length equals 14 residues. The CDR3 DNA reads TGCGCCAGCAGCTTGGTCGGGACTCACAATGAGCAGTTCTTC. Its protein is CASSLVGTHNEQFF. Full variable domain (rest looked up from reference TRBV5-1 and TRBJ2-1): KAGVTQTPRYLIKTRGQQVTLSCSPISGHRSVSWYQQTPGQGLQFLFEYFSETQRNKGNFPGRFSGRQFSNSRSEMNVSTLELGDSALYLCASSLVGTHNEQFFGPGTRLTVL.

Details on this clone: The junction shows a germline mismatch at one end, possibly a read error. The same CDR3 arises from other DNA sequences in this sample as well. This sequence joins TRBV4-1 and TRBJ1-6; no clear D gene. The CDR3 length is 16 residues. Germline values: CDR1 MGHRA, CDR2 YSYEKL. The CDR3 sequence: CASSQTYRDDNSPLHF. For the CDR3, the DNA is TGCGCCAGCAGCCAGACGTACCGGGATGATAATTCACCCCTACACTTT.

This rearrangement joins TRBV5-1 to TRBJ2-1; 13 bases line up with TRBD2. J was trimmed by 6 bases and V by 1 base; bases with no gene match: 4. The CDR3 is made up of 16 amino acids. Germline V gene data show CDR1 as SGHRS and CDR2 as YFSETQ. The CDR3 region has the DNA TGCGCCAGCAGCTTGCGACTAGCGGGGGGACCCAATGAGCAGTTCTTC. Protein: CASSLRLAGGPNEQFF.

The chain uses TRBV5-1 and TRBJ1-6, with D possibly TRBD1 on 6 matching bases. CDR1 and CDR2 (germline): SGHRS, YFSETQ. V lost 6 bases and J lost 7, with 14 bases in between. This CDR3 region has 14 residues. The CDR3 reads CASKAGGANSPLHF. The CDR3 DNA reads TGCGCCAGCAAGGCGGGGGGCGCAAATTCACCCCTCCACTTT.

This sequence joins TRBV6-5 and TRBJ2-3; possibly TRBD1 for D (6 bases). From germline, CDR1 is MNHEY and CDR2 SVGAGI. V was clipped by 4 bases and J by 0 bases, with 11 bases between them. The CDR3 consists of 15 residues. CDR3: CASSSSQGSTDTQYF. The CDR3 region has the DNA TGTGCCAGCAGTTCCTCACAGGGAAGCACAGATACGCAGTATTTT.

This chain joins TRBV29-1 and TRBJ2-1, with a weak D call TRBD2 (5 bases). Germline CDR1 SQVTM, CDR2 ANQGSEA. Trimming left V 4 bases short and J 8 bases short, with 12 bases between. There are 12 residues in the CDR3. This chain's CDR3 is CSVAGSRDEQFF. DNA for the CDR3: TGCAGCGTTGCTGGGAGTCGGGATGAGCAGTTCTTC.

The chain recombines TRBV6-5 with TRBJ1-1, with D hard to call. Germline V CDR1 and CDR2: MNHEY, SVGAGI. The V gene lost 1 base and the J gene lost 4 bases, with 10 bases spanning the gap. The CDR3 sequence is 14 residues long. The CDR3, as DNA: TGTGCCAGCAGTTACTTCCCGGGAGGCACTGAAGCTTTCTTT. Amino acids: CASSYFPGGTEAFF.

CDR3 DNA sequence: TGTGCCAGCAGCCGGAGATTGGCCTCCACAGATACGCAGTATTTT. Protein: CASSRRLASTDTQYF. This rearrangement joins TRBV2 to TRBJ2-3; D is ambiguous. V was trimmed by 6 bases and J by 2 bases, leaving 15 bases between them. The V gene's germline CDR1 is SNHLY and CDR2 FYNNEI. The CDR3 loop spans 15 amino acids.

CDR3 bases: TGTGCCAGCAGTGATCCCCCCTTGGGACAGGGTGGTCAGCCCCAGCATTTT. Translating it yields CASSDPPLGQGGQPQHF. The chain has TRBV6-1 and TRBJ1-5; 9 bases match TRBD1. In germline, CDR1 is MNHNS, CDR2 SASEGT. This CDR3 is 17 amino acids long. With V trimmed by 3 bases and J by 6 bases, 12 bases remained unmatched.